Included here is one TCR beta chain sequence, with context. This CDR3 region has 19 residues. The germline V gene has CDR1 SGHDT and CDR2 YYEEEE. Trimming cost V 3 bases and J 4 bases; bases outside gene matches: 16. This entry is derived from a study of cytomegalovirus exposure and HLA in healthy donors. PCR involved 60 Vbeta and 13 Jbeta primers. TCRdb's copy holds only in-frame clones and misses some; the assay was immunoSEQ multiplex PCR. The table has approximately 200,000 clones, less than 85% seen once. Sequencing input: PBMCs. V is TRBV5-6 and J is TRBJ2-6; 7 positions match TRBD1. This TCR was sampled from a girl aged 10 to 17 in good health and CMV-seropositive. This CDR3 reads CASSSSKGALVPGANVLTF. The CDR3 DNA is TGTGCCAGCAGCTCTTCAAAGGGGGCGCTGGTACCCGGGGCCAACGTCCTGACTTTC.